Below are 21 T cell receptor beta chains sequenced from a single sample in a study of OX40 agonist ivuxolimab in advanced cancers. TCRdb keeps only in-frame clones here, not all; method: immunoSEQ multiplex PCR. Counted here are about 98,000 clones, roughly 85% occurring once; the ten biggest clones make up approximately 0.49%. The sample consisted of CD4+ or CD8+ T cells sorted from blood, taken in a trial of the OX40 agonist ivuxolimab. Every receptor here comes from an adult with an advanced solid tumor such as melanoma, head and neck, liver or kidney cancer.

The chain uses TRBV7-2 and TRBJ2-7; 7 bases line up with TRBD2. V gave up 6 bases and J gave up 4 bases; unmatched junction bases: 12. CDR3 length: 15 amino acids. The germline CDR1 and CDR2 sequences are SGHTA and FQGNSA. CDR3 sequence (DNA): TGTGCCAGCAGTAGAAATGCAGTCGGGGGGTACGAGCAGTACTTC. Translation gives CASSRNAVGGYEQYF.

The rearrangement joins TRBV11-3 to TRBJ2-2; 7 nucleotides align to TRBD1. This CDR3 contains 17 residues. Per the germline V gene, CDR1 is SGHNT and CDR2 is YENEEA. Trimming took 6 bases from V and 5 from J; bases not matched to a gene: 15. The CDR3 nucleotides are TGTGCCAGCAGTCTGACCCTCGGGACAGCTAATACCGGGGAGCTGTTTTTT. Translated: CASSLTLGTANTGELFF.

The CDR3: CASSLAGLVMVGELFF. CDR3 in DNA: TGTGCCAGCAGCTTGGCCGGACTAGTGATGGTCGGGGAGCTGTTTTTT. V usage is TRBV5-4 and J usage is TRBJ2-2, with 7 nucleotides matching TRBD2. This CDR3 has 16 amino acids. CDR1 SGHNT and CDR2 YYREEE come from the germline V gene (reference sequence). Unmatched junction bases numbered 9, after V lost 0 bases and J lost 7 bases.

The rearrangement uses TRBV7-2 and TRBJ1-2; 11 positions match TRBD1. Germline-derived CDR1 and CDR2 are SGHTA and FQGNSA. This CDR3 contains 14 residues. The junction had 6 bases not matched to a gene; V was cut back by 4 bases and J by 8 bases. CDR3 bases: TGTGCCAGCAGCTATGGACAGGGGGCGGAAGGCTACACCTTC. Its translation: CASSYGQGAEGYTF.

The rearrangement links TRBV5-1 to TRBJ2-7; TRBD1 matches 7 bases. Germline V gives CDR1 SGHRS, CDR2 YFSETQ. The CDR3 covers 13 residues. J lost 5 bases, V lost 4 bases, and 6 bases had no gene match. CDR3 coding DNA: TGCGCCAGCAGCCAAGCGACAGGGAACGAGCAGTACTTC. Encoded protein: CASSQATGNEQYF.

This clone is a singleton in its sample. This sequence joins TRBV28 and TRBJ1-1, with D maybe TRBD1 (6 bases). Per germline, CDR1 MDHEN and CDR2 SYDVKM. Trimming removed 6 bases from V and 4 bases from J, with 15 bases in between. The CDR3 has 14 amino acids. The CDR3 DNA reads TGTGCCAGCAGGGGGAGAACAGGGTCCACTGAAGCTTTCTTT. Protein sequence: CASRGRTGSTEAFF.

This clone was picked up one time. J is TRBJ1-2 and V is TRBV10-3; D is undetermined. V was cut by 4 bases and J by 4 bases, with 13 bases left in between. There are 14 residues in the CDR3. The germline gives CDR1 ENHRY, CDR2 SYGVKD. CDR3: CAISGLTGRYGYTF. DNA for the CDR3: TGTGCCATCAGTGGCTTGACTGGCCGCTATGGCTACACCTTC.

The chain recombines TRBV5-6 with TRBJ2-2; D perhaps matches TRBD2 (6 bases). The germline gives CDR1 SGHDT, CDR2 YYEEEE. The CDR3 loop spans 14 amino acids. Trimming stripped 3 bases from V and 5 bases from J, with 11 bases between. The chain's CDR3 is CASSYSGFTGELFF. The CDR3 nucleotides are TGTGCCAGCAGCTATAGCGGATTTACCGGGGAGCTGTTTTTT.

CDR3 amino acids: CASSLLGQGADGYTF. For the CDR3, the DNA is TGTGCCAGCAGTTTATTGGGACAGGGGGCGGATGGCTACACCTTC. V and J are TRBV28 and TRBJ1-2, with 12 bases fitting TRBD1. The CDR3 covers 15 residues. CDR1 and CDR2 (germline): MDHEN, SYDVKM. The V and J ends lost 1 base and 6 bases, in that order; junction bases with no gene match: 3.

The V call is TRBV5-8, the J call TRBJ1-5; unclear D gene. Looked up from germline, CDR1 is SGHTS and CDR2 is YDEGEE. The CDR3 length is 15 residues. The V gene lost 0 bases and the J gene lost 5 bases, with 12 bases spanning the gap. CDR3: CASSLAPGVDQPQHF. In nucleotides, the CDR3 is TGTGCCAGCAGCTTGGCCCCCGGGGTGGATCAGCCCCAGCATTTT.

This chain uses TRBV28 with TRBJ1-5; a possible D gene is TRBD1 (6 bases). The CDR3 is 12 residues long. V was trimmed by 6 bases and J by 9 bases, leaving 12 bases between them. Germline CDR1 reads MDHEN; CDR2 reads SYDVKM. For the CDR3, the DNA is TGTGCCAGCAGCGAGACGACAGGGCCCCAGCATTTT. Its protein product is CASSETTGPQHF.

J is TRBJ2-3 and V is TRBV28, with 8 nucleotides matching TRBD2. V lost 5 bases, J lost 6 bases, and 10 bases stayed unmatched. Germline V CDR1 and CDR2: MDHEN, SYDVKM. This CDR3 has 15 amino acids. The CDR3 reads CASSVPGGAADTQYF. In DNA form, the CDR3 reads TGTGCCAGCAGTGTCCCGGGGGGGGCGGCCGATACGCAGTATTTT.

The V call is TRBV25-1, the J call TRBJ2-3; the D gene is possibly TRBD2 (7 bases). Germline loops: CDR1 MGHDK, CDR2 SYGVNS. This CDR3 comprises 17 residues. With 4 bases removed from V and 6 bases from J, the gap between germline ends came to 23 bases. DNA of the CDR3: TGTGCCAGCAGTGCGTCTAAAGGTAGTGGGGGGGCGGATACGCAGTATTTT. Translation: CASSASKGSGGADTQYF.

This clone was recorded only once. The chain carries TRBV6-5 and TRBJ2-7; TRBD1 is a possible D gene (6 bases). CDR1 and CDR2 (germline): MNHEY, SVGAGI. Trimming pared 10 bases from V and 6 bases from J, leaving 22 bases between. The CDR3 contains 14 residues. The CDR3 nucleotides are TGTGCCACCGGACAGTTGGGGGTCAGTTCCGAGCAGTACTTC. Translating it yields CATGQLGVSSEQYF.

The chain employs TRBV2 and TRBJ2-2; TRBD2 matches at 7 bases. The CDR3 totals 15 residues. The germline CDR1 and CDR2 sequences are SNHLY and FYNNEI. V lost 6 bases, J lost 4 bases, and 8 bases stayed unmatched. The CDR3 DNA sequence: TGTGCCAGCAGCGCTGCCCCGGGGGGCACCGGGGAGCTGTTTTTT. This gives the protein CASSAAPGGTGELFF.

The rearrangement uses TRBV11-2 and TRBJ1-4; D is possibly TRBD1 (5 bases). Germline V CDR1 and CDR2: SGHAT, FQNNGV. The CDR3 spans 17 residues. Trimming removed 4 bases at V and 5 bases at J, with 20 bases between. CDR3 region: CASSSVRGSRQNEKLFF. The CDR3 nucleotides read TGTGCCAGCAGCTCCGTCCGGGGGTCCAGACAAAATGAAAAACTGTTTTTT.

The rearrangement uses TRBV7-2 and TRBJ1-1; D not certain. Germline V gene data show CDR1 as SGHTA and CDR2 as FQGNSA. V was trimmed by 2 bases and J by 3 bases, leaving 7 bases between them. This CDR3 is 13 amino acids long. The CDR3 sequence: CASSLNSHTEAFF. CDR3 in DNA: TGTGCCAGCAGCTTAAACAGCCACACTGAAGCTTTCTTT.

J is TRBJ1-5 and V is TRBV28, with 10 bases fitting TRBD1. Unmatched junction bases numbered 11, after V lost 6 bases and J lost 6 bases. CDR3 size: 16 residues. CDR1 and CDR2 from the germline V gene are MDHEN and SYDVKM. The CDR3 sequence is CASRTTGGSSGQPQHF. CDR3 sequence (DNA): TGTGCCAGCAGGACGACAGGGGGCTCATCGGGTCAGCCCCAGCATTTT.

V gene TRBV6-1 combines with J gene TRBJ1-1; perhaps TRBD1 as D (5 bases). CDR1 and CDR2 (germline): MNHNS, SASEGT. The CDR3 has 14 amino acids. Trimming removed 0 bases from V and 4 bases from J, with 9 bases in between. The CDR3 here is CASSEAAGATEAFF. The CDR3 DNA reads TGTGCCAGCAGTGAAGCGGCCGGGGCCACTGAAGCTTTCTTT.

This clone was counted between two and nine times. Other DNA sequences in this specimen translate into the identical CDR3. This chain links TRBV5-5 with TRBJ2-7; D is unresolved. V was shortened by 0 bases and J by 2 bases, with 9 bases between the two germline ends. Germline loops: CDR1 SGHKS, CDR2 YYEKEE (reference sequence). This CDR3 is 14 amino acids long. CDR3 protein: CASSLDPGAYEQYF. Written as DNA, the CDR3 is TGTGCCAGCAGCTTGGATCCGGGCGCCTACGAGCAGTACTTC.

This chain joins TRBV9 and TRBJ2-3, with D perhaps matching TRBD1 (6 bases). There are 16 residues in the CDR3. V lost 4 bases, J lost 6 bases, and 21 bases lay in between. Germline V lookup: CDR1 SGDLS, CDR2 YYNGEE. CDR3 region: CASSSSRDTNLDTQYF. CDR3 bases: TGTGCCAGCAGCTCGAGCCGGGACACCAATTTGGATACGCAGTATTTT.